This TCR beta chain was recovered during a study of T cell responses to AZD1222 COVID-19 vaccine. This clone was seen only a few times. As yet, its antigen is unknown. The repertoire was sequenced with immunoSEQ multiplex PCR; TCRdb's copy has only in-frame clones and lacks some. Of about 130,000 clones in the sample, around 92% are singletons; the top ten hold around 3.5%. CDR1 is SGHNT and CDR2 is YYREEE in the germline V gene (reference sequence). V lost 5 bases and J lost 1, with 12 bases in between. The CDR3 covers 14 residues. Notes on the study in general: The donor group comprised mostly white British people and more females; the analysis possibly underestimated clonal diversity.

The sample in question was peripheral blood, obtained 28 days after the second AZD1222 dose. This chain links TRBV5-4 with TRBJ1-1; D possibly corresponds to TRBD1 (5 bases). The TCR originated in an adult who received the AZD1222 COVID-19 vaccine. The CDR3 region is CASSWGRRNTEAFF. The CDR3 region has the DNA TGTGCCAGCAGTTGGGGACGACGGAACACTGAAGCTTTCTTT. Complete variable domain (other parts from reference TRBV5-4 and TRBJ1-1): ETGVTQSPTHLIKTRGQQVTLRCSSQSGHNTVSWYQQALGQGPQFIFQYYREEENGRGNFPPRFSGLQFPNYSSELNVNALELDDSALYLCASSWGRRNTEAFFGQGTRLTVV.